Included here is one TCR beta chain sequence, with context. V lost 4 bases, J lost 6 bases, and 19 bases lay in between. The CDR3 spans 15 residues. Germline V gene data show CDR1 as SGHKS and CDR2 as YYEKEE (reference sequence). These data originate in a study of blood T cell repertoires in COVID-19. The wider study: The study drew acute and convalescent COVID-19 samples from the United States, Italy and Spain. The analysed material was cDNA or gDNA that came from T cells, B-cell-depleted T cells, or PBMCs.

As originally analysed: It was from reference gene primer amplification that nucleated cell counts were estimated. The assay was immunoSEQ multiplex PCR, and TCRdb's table has in-frame clones only and misses some. From that table come the V and J calls and clone size; the DNA was used to work out D and trimming. The sample contains 98,000 or so clones, roughly 91% of which appear only once. The TCR was taken from a human donor in a cohort sampled during active COVID-19. This chain uses TRBV5-5 with TRBJ1-2; TRBD1 might be the D (6 bases). Material: peripheral blood. The CDR3 reads CASSGMGATAHGYTF. CDR3 DNA: TGTGCCAGCAGCGGTATGGGGGCCACAGCGCATGGCTACACCTTC. Filled out from reference TRBV5-5 and TRBJ1-2, the complete variable domain reads DAGVTQSPTHLIKTRGQQVTLRCSPISGHKSVSWYQQVLGQGPQFIFQYYEKEERGRGNFPDRFSARQFPNYSSELNVNALLLGDSALYLCASSGMGATAHGYTFGSGTRLTVV.